This T cell receptor (beta chain) is from a study of shared clonotypes between healthy human individuals. Looking at the study overall: The donor pool was made up of a couple of women and three men aged 18 to 49. Study-level results: Rarefaction showed that sequencing of sorted subsets was incomplete (despite large depth).

On this clone: Its cognate antigen is unknown.

The germline gives CDR1 MDHEN, CDR2 SYDVKM. The J segment lost 2 bases and the V segment lost 6 bases, leaving 5 bases of the junction unmatched. The CDR3 consists of 14 residues. Into CD45RA+ naive and CD45RA-negative memory subsets, the CD4+ cells were split. The assay was carried out at the deep level. Only in-frame clones appear in the TCRdb table, and some are missing; sequencing was by immunoSEQ multiplex PCR. The sample consists of 900,000 to 1,200,000 clones, roughly 74% of them appearing once. Sequences were obtained from memory CD4+ T cells from PBMCs. The sample's subset: CD45RA-negative fraction. This chain uses TRBV28 with TRBJ2-7, with 9 bases fitting TRBD1. The clonotype was recovered from a man younger than 35 in good health. Some clones in this sample may be carry-over from other donors' samples. The CDR3 region is CASRDRGVPYEQYF. Written as DNA, the CDR3 is TGTGCCAGCAGGGACAGGGGTGTCCCCTACGAGCAGTACTTC.